Presented here are 22 T cell receptor beta chains from one specimen sequenced in a study of T-cell memory formation after mild COVID-19. In TCRdb, the 5' RACE reads were re-called with MiXCR into one record per CDR3 protein. The table shows 540,000 or so distinct CDR3 sequences, with approximately 20% occurring only once. The sample comprised PBMCs or a T cell subset sorted from them (not recorded which). These receptors were collected from an adult woman who had mild COVID-19 (a few samples of this study predate the infection). Cell type and time point are not known.

The chain's CDR3 is CASSRYDRSRELFF. CDR3 nucleotide sequence: TGTGCCAGCAGCCGTTATGATAGGAGCCGGGAGCTGTTTTTT. This sequence joins TRBV3-1 and TRBJ2-2, with no clear D. Trimming stripped 4 bases from V and 9 bases from J, with 15 bases between. The CDR3 is made up of 14 amino acids. Germline V gene data show CDR1 as LGHDT and CDR2 as YNNKEL (reference sequence).

This chain connects TRBV25-1 to TRBJ2-4, with a possible D match to TRBD1 (5 bases). The CDR3 totals 12 residues. V lost 4 bases, J lost 13 bases, and 14 bases lay in between. The germline V gene has CDR1 MGHDK and CDR2 SYGVNS. The CDR3 DNA reads TGTGCCAGCAGTGTTCAGGGAAATCCCCAGTACTTC. Encoded protein: CASSVQGNPQYF.

This clonotype was detected only a few times. The chain is built from TRBV27 and TRBJ2-5; TRBD1 matches at 8 bases. The CDR3 is made up of 16 amino acids. V was clipped by 2 bases and J by 5 bases; unmatched bases: 10. Germline V gene data show CDR1 as MNHEY and CDR2 as SMNVEV (reference sequence). The chain's CDR3 is CASSLDGTGGWETQYF. The CDR3, as DNA: TGTGCCAGCAGTTTAGACGGGACAGGAGGCTGGGAGACCCAGTACTTC.

V usage is TRBV7-8 and J usage is TRBJ2-2; D might be TRBD2 (6 bases). This CDR3 contains 17 residues. V shed 2 bases and J shed 5 bases, with 18 bases lying between them. The germline V gene has CDR1 SGHVS and CDR2 FQNEAQ. The CDR3 bases are TGTGCCAGCAGCTTAAGGGGCCCGGTGGCGGGGACCGGGGAGCTGTTTTTT. Its protein is CASSLRGPVAGTGELFF. Full variable domain (remainder filled in from reference TRBV7-8 and TRBJ2-2): GAGVSQSPRYKVAKRGQDVALRCDPISGHVSLFWYQQALGQGPEFLTYFQNEAQLDKSGLPSDRFFAERPEGSVSTLKIQRTQQEDSAVYLCASSLRGPVAGTGELFFGEGSRLTVL.

This chain links TRBV7-6 with TRBJ1-1; a weak D match, TRBD1 (5 bases). Per germline, CDR1 SGHVS and CDR2 FNYEAQ. V lost 0 bases and J lost 0, with 14 bases in between. The CDR3 spans 17 residues. CDR3 residues: CASSLAGVGHMNTEAFF. The CDR3 bases are TGTGCCAGCAGCTTAGCGGGGGTGGGCCACATGAACACTGAAGCTTTCTTT.

CDR3 amino acids: CASSLGETGATDTQYF. In nucleotides, the CDR3 is TGCGCCAGCAGCTTGGGGGAGACAGGGGCAACAGATACGCAGTATTTT. The chain has TRBV5-1 and TRBJ2-3; TRBD1 matches 8 bases. V shed 0 bases and J 3 bases; nucleotides not matched to a gene: 6. This CDR3 is built from 16 residues. The germline gives CDR1 SGHRS, CDR2 YFSETQ.

This rearrangement joins TRBV3-1 to TRBJ2-7, with 8 bases that match TRBD2. Germline values: CDR1 LGHDT, CDR2 YNNKEL (reference sequence). The CDR3 is 14 residues long. The junction had 5 bases not matched to a gene; V was cut back by 1 base and J by 6 bases. The CDR3 coding sequence is TGTGCCAGCAGCCAAGGTAGCGGGGAAATCGAGCAGTACTTC. Its translation is CASSQGSGEIEQYF.

This rearrangement joins TRBV10-2 to TRBJ1-2, with a weak D call TRBD1 (5 bases). The ends were cut back, 6 bases at V and 4 bases at J, with 9 bases in the middle. Germline lookup yields CDR1 WSHSY and CDR2 SAAADI. This CDR3 region has 12 residues. The CDR3 nucleotides read TGCGCCAGCAGACAGGACGCCTATGGCTACACCTTC. It codes for CASRQDAYGYTF.

The chain uses TRBV24-1 and TRBJ2-1; 9 bases match TRBD2. J gave up 6 bases and V 9 bases, and 11 bases lay outside the gene matches. This CDR3 region has 15 residues. The germline V gene has CDR1 KGHDR and CDR2 SFDVKD. As DNA, the CDR3 is TGTGCCACCCGTAGCGGGACTAGCAACCTCAATGAGCAGTTCTTC. It encodes CATRSGTSNLNEQFF.

The chain uses TRBV7-2 and TRBJ1-2; 10 bases line up with TRBD1. CDR3 length: 15 residues. V lost 2 bases to trimming and J lost 6 bases; unmatched junction nucleotides: 6. Germline V gene sequence: CDR1 SGHTA, CDR2 FQGNSA. The CDR3 loop reads CASSLYGTGENGYTF. The CDR3 region has the DNA TGTGCCAGCAGCTTATACGGGACAGGGGAGAATGGCTACACCTTC. Using reference TRBV7-2 and TRBJ1-2 for the parts outside the CDR3, the full variable domain is GAGVSQSPSNKVTEKGKDVELRCDPISGHTALYWYRQSLGQGLEFLIYFQGNSAPDKSGLPSDRFSAERTGGSVSTLTIQRTQQEDSAVYLCASSLYGTGENGYTFGSGTRLTVV.

The chain has TRBV7-9 and TRBJ1-4; 9 nucleotides match TRBD1. The germline gives CDR1 SEHNR, CDR2 FQNEAQ (reference sequence). The CDR3 consists of 15 residues. V lost 7 bases, J lost 7 bases, and 10 bases stayed unmatched. The CDR3 here is CASTSAETGGEKLFF. The DNA of the CDR3 is TGTGCCAGCACCTCGGCCGAGACAGGGGGTGAAAAACTGTTTTTT.

This clonotype was seen a handful of times. The chain couples TRBV7-2 to TRBJ2-7; TRBD2 matches at 7 bases. V was clipped by 5 bases and J by 2 bases; unmatched bases: 9. The CDR3 consists of 15 residues. Germline CDR1 is SGHTA and CDR2 is FQGNSA. The CDR3 DNA sequence: TGTGCCAGCAGCCTCTCAACTAGCGTGACCTACGAGCAGTACTTC. Amino acids: CASSLSTSVTYEQYF.

This clonotype has only a few counts. V gene TRBV2 combines with J gene TRBJ1-2, with a tentative D call TRBD1 (5 bases). Trimming removed 1 base at V and 2 bases at J, with 5 bases between. The CDR3 runs 13 residues. CDR1 and CDR2 (germline): SNHLY, FYNNEI. In nucleotides, the CDR3 is TGTGCCAGCAGTGAAGAGGGGAACTATGGCTACACCTTC. It yields the protein CASSEEGNYGYTF.

This clonotype was observed a few times. The chain joins TRBV20-1 to TRBJ1-6; the D is unclear. This CDR3 contains 16 residues. CDR1 and CDR2 from the germline V gene are DFQATT and SNEGSKA (reference sequence). V gave up 1 base and J gave up 9 bases, with 19 bases separating them. CDR3 sequence: CSARADVRVIGSPLHF. The CDR3, as DNA: TGCAGTGCTAGAGCCGACGTTCGGGTGATAGGTTCACCCCTCCACTTT.

The rearrangement joins TRBV7-9 to TRBJ2-3, with 7 bases fitting TRBD1. The CDR3 has 15 residues. J gave up 6 bases and V 2 bases, and 8 bases lay outside the gene matches. The germline gives CDR1 SEHNR, CDR2 FQNEAQ (reference sequence). Here the CDR3 DNA reads TGTGCCAGCAGCTTAACGGGACAGCCTTCGGATACGCAGTATTTT. Its protein product is CASSLTGQPSDTQYF.

The chain carries TRBV19 and TRBJ1-1, with TRBD1 matching 10 bases. The junction had 9 bases not matched to a gene; V was cut back by 4 bases and J by 1 base. The CDR3 has 17 residues. Germline V gene sequence: CDR1 LNHDA, CDR2 SQIVND (reference sequence). CDR3 residues: CASSTPGTGAWNTEAFF. CDR3 DNA sequence: TGTGCCAGTAGTACCCCCGGGACAGGGGCCTGGAACACTGAAGCTTTCTTT.

This clonotype was counted ten times or more. This chain joins TRBV5-1 and TRBJ2-1; 11 nucleotides align to TRBD2. Germline-derived CDR1 and CDR2 are SGHRS and YFSETQ. The V segment lost 0 bases and the J segment 6 bases; nucleotides outside the gene matches: 5. The CDR3 contains 16 residues. CDR3 DNA: TGCGCCAGCAGCTTGGCCGGGCTAGCGGGAGGCAATGAGCAGTTCTTC. It encodes CASSLAGLAGGNEQFF.

The chain joins TRBV24-1 to TRBJ2-7; D call uncertain. The CDR3 runs 14 residues. From germline, CDR1 is KGHDR and CDR2 SFDVKD. Deletions cut 5 bases from V and 2 bases from J, with 12 bases between. The CDR3 DNA is TGTGCCACCAGTGTTGGTGGCTCTACCTACGAGCAGTACTTC. This codes for CATSVGGSTYEQYF.

This clonotype appeared a few times. CDR3 nucleotide sequence: TGTGCCACCAGTGATCTGCCAGCCGTATATGGCTACACCTTC. Protein sequence: CATSDLPAVYGYTF. V and J are TRBV24-1 and TRBJ1-2, with unresolved D. V shed 3 bases and J shed 5 bases, with 12 bases lying between them. CDR1 is KGHDR, CDR2 SFDVKD, per germline. This CDR3 has 14 residues.

This clonotype has a single count. The chain has TRBV6-5 and TRBJ1-6; D gene uncertain. Trimming removed 4 bases from V and 7 bases from J, with 14 bases in between. Looked up from germline, CDR1 is MNHEY and CDR2 is SVGAGI. The CDR3 runs 15 residues. CDR3 coding DNA: TGTGCCAGCAGTTTTAAGGTCAGAAGGAATTCACCCCTCCACTTT. This sequence encodes CASSFKVRRNSPLHF.

The V call is TRBV3-1, the J call TRBJ2-7, with 12 bases lining up with TRBD2. V lost 3 bases to trimming and J lost 1 base; unmatched junction nucleotides: 4. The CDR3 has 16 amino acids. CDR1 is LGHDT, CDR2 YNNKEL, per germline (reference sequence). This CDR3 reads CASSQTTSGRSYEQYF. CDR3 nucleotides: TGTGCCAGCAGCCAGACGACTAGCGGGAGATCCTACGAGCAGTACTTC.

This clonotype has more than one count but fewer than ten. CDR3 region: CSARDDENYEQYF. DNA for the CDR3: TGCAGTGCTAGAGATGACGAGAATTACGAGCAGTACTTC. The chain combines TRBV20-1 with TRBJ2-7; D is unresolved. Trimming cost V 0 bases and J 4 bases, with 10 bases left between them. Germline CDR1 DFQATT, CDR2 SNEGSKA (reference sequence). This CDR3 is 13 amino acids long.